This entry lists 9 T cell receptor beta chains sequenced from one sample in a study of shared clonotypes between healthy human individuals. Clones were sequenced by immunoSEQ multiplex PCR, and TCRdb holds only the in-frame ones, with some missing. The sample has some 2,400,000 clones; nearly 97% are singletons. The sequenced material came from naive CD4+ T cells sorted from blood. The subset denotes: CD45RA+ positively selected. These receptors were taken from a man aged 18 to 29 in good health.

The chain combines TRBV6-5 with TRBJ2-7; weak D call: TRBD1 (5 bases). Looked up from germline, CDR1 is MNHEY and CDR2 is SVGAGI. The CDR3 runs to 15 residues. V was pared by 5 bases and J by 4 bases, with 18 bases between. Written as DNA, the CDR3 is TGTGCCAGCAGTCCCTGGGCAGGGATAGTTTACGAGCAGTACTTC. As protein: CASSPWAGIVYEQYF.

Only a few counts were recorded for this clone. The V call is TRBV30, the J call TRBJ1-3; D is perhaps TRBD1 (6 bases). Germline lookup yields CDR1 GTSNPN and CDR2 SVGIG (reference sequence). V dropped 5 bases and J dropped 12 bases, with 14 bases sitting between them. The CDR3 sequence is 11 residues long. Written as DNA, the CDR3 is TGTGCCTGGTCTGACAGGACCTTCATATATTTT. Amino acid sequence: CAWSDRTFIYF.

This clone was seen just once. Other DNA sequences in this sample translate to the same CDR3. CDR3 amino acids: CASSLVSGGSGNTIYF. CDR3 coding DNA: TGTGCCAGCAGCTTAGTTTCGGGGGGCTCTGGAAACACCATATATTTT. V and J are TRBV7-2 and TRBJ1-3; tentatively, D is TRBD1 (5 bases). This CDR3 comprises 16 residues. CDR1 and CDR2 (germline): SGHTA, FQGNSA. V lost 1 base and J lost 0, with 10 bases in between. Full variable domain (rest looked up from reference TRBV7-2 and TRBJ1-3): GAGVSQSPSNKVTEKGKDVELRCDPISGHTALYWYRQSLGQGLEFLIYFQGNSAPDKSGLPSDRFSAERTGGSVSTLTIQRTQQEDSAVYLCASSLVSGGSGNTIYFGEGSWLTVV.

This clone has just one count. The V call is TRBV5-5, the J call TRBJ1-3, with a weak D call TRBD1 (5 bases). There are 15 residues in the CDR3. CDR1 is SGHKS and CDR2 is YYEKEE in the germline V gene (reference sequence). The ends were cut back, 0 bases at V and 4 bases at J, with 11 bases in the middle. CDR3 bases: TGTGCCAGCAGCTTGGATTCCGGGGCCGGAAACACCATATATTTT. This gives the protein CASSLDSGAGNTIYF.

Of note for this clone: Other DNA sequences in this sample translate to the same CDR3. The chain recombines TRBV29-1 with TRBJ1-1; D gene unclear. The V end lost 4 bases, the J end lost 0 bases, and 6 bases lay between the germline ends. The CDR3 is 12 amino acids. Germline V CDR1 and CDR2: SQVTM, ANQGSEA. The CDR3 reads CSVGRMNTEAFF. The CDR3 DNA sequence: TGCAGCGTTGGACGGATGAACACTGAAGCTTTCTTT. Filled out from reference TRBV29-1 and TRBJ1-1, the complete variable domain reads SAVISQKPSRDICQRGTSLTIQCQVDSQVTMMFWYRQQPGQSLTLIATANQGSEATYESGFVIDKFPISRPNLTFSTLTVSNMSPEDSSIYLCSVGRMNTEAFFGQGTRLTVV.

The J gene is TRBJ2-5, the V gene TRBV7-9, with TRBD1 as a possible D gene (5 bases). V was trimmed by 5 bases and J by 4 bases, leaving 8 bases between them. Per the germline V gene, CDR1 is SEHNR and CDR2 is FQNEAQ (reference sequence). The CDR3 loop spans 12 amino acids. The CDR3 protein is CASSTTGETQYF. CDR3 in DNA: TGTGCCAGCAGCACCACAGGAGAGACCCAGTACTTC.

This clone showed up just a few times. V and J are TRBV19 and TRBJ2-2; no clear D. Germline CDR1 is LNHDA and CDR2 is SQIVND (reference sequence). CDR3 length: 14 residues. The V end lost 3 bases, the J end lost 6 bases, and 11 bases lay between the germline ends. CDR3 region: CASSMVTEAGELFF. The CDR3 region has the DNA TGTGCCAGTAGTATGGTAACCGAGGCCGGGGAGCTGTTTTTT.

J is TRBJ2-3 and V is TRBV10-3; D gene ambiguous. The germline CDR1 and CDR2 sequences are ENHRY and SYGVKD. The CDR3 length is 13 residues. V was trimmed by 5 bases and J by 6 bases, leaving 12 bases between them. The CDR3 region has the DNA TGTGCCATCAGTCACATCGAGGTTGATACGCAGTATTTT. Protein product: CAISHIEVDTQYF.

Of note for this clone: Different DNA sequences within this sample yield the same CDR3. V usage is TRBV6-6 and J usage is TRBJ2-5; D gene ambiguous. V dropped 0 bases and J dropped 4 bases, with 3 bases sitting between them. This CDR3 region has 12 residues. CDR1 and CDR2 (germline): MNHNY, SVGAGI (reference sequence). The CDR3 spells CASSYSRETQYF. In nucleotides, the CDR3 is TGTGCCAGCAGTTACTCGCGAGAGACCCAGTACTTC.